The 21 T cell receptor beta chains reported below all come from one sample, sequenced in a study of shared clonotypes between healthy human individuals. Profiled with immunoSEQ multiplex PCR; TCRdb holds only in-frame clones, not every one. There are more than 2,000,000 clones in the sample; roughly 93% occur only once, and roughly 0.36% lies in the top ten. Sequencing was done on a sample of naive CD4+ T cells from PBMCs. The subset here: CD45RA+ positively selected. The receptor set was obtained from a man between 18 and 35 years old in good health. Some clones in this sample may be carry-over from other donors' samples.

The V call is TRBV5-1, the J call TRBJ1-1; 7 bases line up with TRBD1. Germline CDR1 reads SGHRS; CDR2 reads YFSETQ. This CDR3 contains 14 residues. Trimming cost V 4 bases and J 1 base; bases outside gene matches: 4. The CDR3 protein is CASSNRGTNTEAFF. The DNA for the CDR3 is TGCGCCAGCAGCAACAGGGGAACGAACACTGAAGCTTTCTTT.

The count of this clone is one. The chain employs TRBV11-1 and TRBJ2-1; D tentatively fits TRBD1 or TRBD2 (6 bases each). Trimming cost V 5 bases and J 13 bases, with 21 bases left between them. The CDR3 is 14 amino acids. Germline V gives CDR1 SGHAT, CDR2 FQDESV (reference sequence). The CDR3 nucleotides read TGTGCCAGCAGCCTCTCGGACAGTAGCGGCTCCCAGTTCTTC. This encodes CASSLSDSSGSQFF.

The sample holds one count of this clone. The chain uses TRBV11-3 and TRBJ2-3, with no clear D. V shed 1 base and J shed 1 base, with 9 bases lying between them. The germline V gene encodes CDR1 SGHNT and CDR2 YENEEA. This CDR3 has 15 residues. CDR3 sequence reads: CASSLGRTRTDTQYF. In DNA, the CDR3 is TGTGCCAGCAGCTTAGGCAGGACCCGCACAGATACGCAGTATTTT. Full variable domain (rest looked up from reference TRBV11-3 and TRBJ2-3): EAGVVQSPRYKIIEKKQPVAFWCNPISGHNTLYWYLQNLGQGPELLIRYENEEAVDDSQLPKDRFSAERLKGVDSTLKIQPAELGDSAVYLCASSLGRTRTDTQYFGPGTRLTVL.

The chain combines TRBV2 with TRBJ2-7; 7 bases are a match to TRBD1. CDR1 SNHLY and CDR2 FYNNEI come from the germline V gene. V lost 4 bases and J lost 9; bases outside the gene matches: 3. The CDR3 has 11 amino acids. This CDR3 reads CASSGGQTQYF. In nucleotides, the CDR3 is TGTGCCAGCAGTGGGGGACAGACGCAGTACTTC.

This rearrangement joins TRBV29-1 to TRBJ2-3; TRBD1 agrees at 11 bases. Germline loops: CDR1 SQVTM, CDR2 ANQGSEA. CDR3 length equals 14 residues. With V trimmed by 7 bases and J by 0 bases, 3 bases remained unmatched. DNA of the CDR3: TGCAGCGGCGGGACAGGGGGAAGCACAGATACGCAGTATTTT. The encoded protein is CSGGTGGSTDTQYF.

The V gene is TRBV30, the J gene TRBJ1-1, with TRBD1 as a possible D gene (5 bases). V shed 0 bases and J shed 3 bases, with 8 bases lying between them. Germline CDR1 is GTSNPN and CDR2 is SVGIG (reference sequence). This CDR3 spans 13 amino acids. CDR3 bases: TGTGCCTGGAGTGTAGTAGGGGACACTGAAGCTTTCTTT. Its translation is CAWSVVGDTEAFF.

As to this clone: The identical CDR3 is also encoded by other nucleotide sequences in the sample. The gene calls are TRBV28 and TRBJ1-2; D is unclear. The V end lost 0 bases, the J end lost 7 bases, and 3 bases lay between the germline ends. This CDR3 contains 11 residues. CDR1 is MDHEN, CDR2 SYDVKM, per germline. CDR3 residues: CASSLWGGYTF. CDR3 nucleotide sequence: TGTGCCAGCAGTTTATGGGGTGGCTACACCTTC.

The chain carries TRBV9 and TRBJ1-1, with D possibly matching TRBD1 (5 bases). Germline-derived CDR1 and CDR2 are SGDLS and YYNGEE. Trimming stripped 0 bases from V and 10 bases from J, with 13 bases between. The CDR3 has 13 residues. CDR3 nucleotides: TGTGCCAGCAGCGTAGATGGGGCGCAGGGAGCTTTCTTT. It specifies CASSVDGAQGAFF.

About this clone itself: A read error may produce the germline difference seen at one junction end. The V gene is TRBV7-2, the J gene TRBJ2-2, with 7 bases fitting TRBD2. The germline gives CDR1 SGHTA, CDR2 FQGNSA. The CDR3 runs 16 residues. The CDR3 spells CASTLPSGANTGELFF. DNA for the CDR3: TGTGCCAGCACCTTACCCAGCGGGGCGAACACCGGGGAGCTGTTTTTT.

Turning to this clone: Other DNA sequences in this specimen translate into the identical CDR3. The CDR3 DNA is TGTGCCAGCAGACGGACAGGGTCCTACGAGCAGTACTTC. The encoded protein is CASRRTGSYEQYF. V and J are TRBV7-9 and TRBJ2-7; 8 nucleotides match TRBD1. The CDR3 is 13 residues long. Germline V gene sequence: CDR1 SEHNR, CDR2 FQNEAQ (reference sequence). V shed 6 bases and J 1 base; nucleotides not matched to a gene: 2.

The V gene is TRBV18, the J gene TRBJ1-4; possible D gene TRBD1, 5 bases. The CDR3 is 13 residues long. Germline lookup yields CDR1 KGHSH and CDR2 LQKENI. The V end was cut by 5 bases, the J end by 1 base, with 5 bases between. The CDR3 DNA follows: TGTGCCAGCTCAGACAGAACTAATGAAAAACTGTTTTTT. Residues: CASSDRTNEKLFF. The full variable domain, its missing parts supplied by reference TRBV18 and TRBJ1-4, is NAGVMQNPRHLVRRRGQEARLRCSPMKGHSHVYWYRQLPEEGLKFMVYLQKENIIDESGMPKERFSAEFPKEGPSILRIQQVVRGDSAAYFCASSDRTNEKLFFGSGTQLSVL.

The J gene is TRBJ1-1, the V gene TRBV2; 8 positions agree with TRBD1. The germline gives CDR1 SNHLY, CDR2 FYNNEI. This CDR3 is built from 15 residues. V shed 1 base, J shed 11 bases, and the junction held 12 bases outside the gene matches. The CDR3 nucleotides read TGTGCCAGCAGTGAAGTTCCAGGGGGCTTATTAGCCGCTTTCTTT. Residues: CASSEVPGGLLAAFF. Variable domain in full (rest from reference TRBV2 and TRBJ1-1): EPEVTQTPSHQVTQMGQEVILRCVPISNHLYFYWYRQILGQKVEFLVSFYNNEISEKSEIFDDQFSVERPDGSNFTLKIRSTKLEDSAMYFCASSEVPGGLLAAFFGQGTRLTVV.

This chain joins TRBV29-1 and TRBJ1-1; D possibly corresponds to TRBD1 (5 bases). Between the trimmed V and J ends, which lost 7 bases and 0 bases, there was a span of 12 bases. CDR1 SQVTM and CDR2 ANQGSEA come from the germline V gene. The CDR3 runs to 13 residues. CDR3 sequence (DNA): TGCAGCGCCCGGGGGGTGTTGAACACTGAAGCTTTCTTT. This gives the protein CSARGVLNTEAFF. Full variable domain (rest looked up from reference TRBV29-1 and TRBJ1-1): SAVISQKPSRDICQRGTSLTIQCQVDSQVTMMFWYRQQPGQSLTLIATANQGSEATYESGFVIDKFPISRPNLTFSTLTVSNMSPEDSSIYLCSARGVLNTEAFFGQGTRLTVV.

This chain links TRBV4-3 with TRBJ1-6; D ambiguous. Germline V gene lookup returns CDR1 LGHNA and CDR2 YSLEER. V was clipped by 4 bases and J by 7 bases, with 11 bases between them. The CDR3 is 14 amino acids. The CDR3 region is CASSPLAQNSPLHF. CDR3 nucleotide sequence: TGCGCCAGCAGCCCCTTAGCTCAGAATTCACCCCTCCACTTT.

The rearrangement uses TRBV7-2 and TRBJ2-7; TRBD1 matches 9 bases. CDR3 length: 15 residues. CDR1 is SGHTA and CDR2 is FQGNSA in the germline V gene. With V trimmed by 1 base and J by 6 bases, 7 bases remained unmatched. CDR3 sequence: CASSLVVGQGGEQYF. The CDR3 region has the DNA TGTGCCAGCAGCTTAGTCGTGGGACAGGGTGGCGAGCAGTACTTC.

Comment on this clone: A read error may account for a junction end that differs from germline. This chain joins TRBV27 and TRBJ2-2; tentatively, D is TRBD2 (6 bases). Germline V gene sequence: CDR1 MNHEY, CDR2 SMNVEV (reference sequence). This CDR3 comprises 14 residues. The CDR3 reads CASSLGPRPGGLFF. The CDR3 DNA reads as TGTGCCAGCAGTTTGGGACCGCGCCCCGGGGGGCTGTTTTTT.

This rearrangement joins TRBV11-2 to TRBJ2-1, with TRBD2 identical over 8 bases. The V gene's germline CDR1 is SGHAT and CDR2 FQNNGV. The CDR3 has 12 residues. V lost 4 bases to trimming and J lost 8 bases; unmatched junction nucleotides: 1. CDR3 DNA sequence: TGTGCCAGCAGCTCTAGCGGGTATGAGCAGTTCTTC. Residues: CASSSSGYEQFF. Full variable domain (remainder filled in from reference TRBV11-2 and TRBJ2-1): EAGVAQSPRYKIIEKRQSVAFWCNPISGHATLYWYQQILGQGPKLLIQFQNNGVVDDSQLPKDRFSAERLKGVDSTLKIQPAKLEDSAVYLCASSSSGYEQFFGPGTRLTVL.

CDR3 in DNA: TGTGCCAGCAGCCCAAGACGATTGGGGGGGCGAGAGACTAGCGGGAGCACCGGGGAGCTGTTTTTT. Its protein product is CASSPRRLGGRETSGSTGELFF. This chain uses TRBV4-2 with TRBJ2-2; TRBD2 agrees at 12 bases. Germline V lookup: CDR1 LGHNA, CDR2 YNFKEQ. CDR3 length: 22 residues. V shed 4 bases, J shed 4 bases, and the junction held 22 bases outside the gene matches.

The V and J genes are TRBV2 and TRBJ2-3; 10 bases agree with TRBD2. V shed 5 bases and J 1 base; nucleotides not matched to a gene: 12. Germline-derived CDR1 and CDR2 are SNHLY and FYNNEI. CDR3 length: 18 residues. The CDR3 DNA follows: TGTGCCAGCAGTCCAACCAGCCTAGCGGGAGTGGGCACAGATACGCAGTATTTT. Translating it yields CASSPTSLAGVGTDTQYF.

The chain couples TRBV4-2 to TRBJ1-5, with 11 bases matching TRBD1. Germline CDR1 reads LGHNA; CDR2 reads YNFKEQ. The length of the CDR3 is 19 residues. V lost 1 base, J lost 1 base, and 9 bases stayed unmatched. The CDR3 loop reads CASSQALDRGRESNQPQHF. DNA for the CDR3: TGTGCCAGCAGCCAAGCCTTGGACAGGGGGCGGGAGAGCAATCAGCCCCAGCATTTT.

The chain combines TRBV9 with TRBJ2-3; no definite D call. This CDR3 is built from 15 residues. Germline-derived CDR1 and CDR2 are SGDLS and YYNGEE. V gave up 0 bases and J gave up 2 bases, with 10 bases separating them. Written as DNA, the CDR3 is TGTGCCAGCAGCGTAGGAAAACAGTACACAGATACGCAGTATTTT. Protein product: CASSVGKQYTDTQYF. Full variable domain (rest looked up from reference TRBV9 and TRBJ2-3): DSGVTQTPKHLITATGQRVTLRCSPRSGDLSVYWYQQSLDQGLQFLIQYYNGEERAKGNILERFSAQQFPDLHSELNLSSLELGDSALYFCASSVGKQYTDTQYFGPGTRLTVL.